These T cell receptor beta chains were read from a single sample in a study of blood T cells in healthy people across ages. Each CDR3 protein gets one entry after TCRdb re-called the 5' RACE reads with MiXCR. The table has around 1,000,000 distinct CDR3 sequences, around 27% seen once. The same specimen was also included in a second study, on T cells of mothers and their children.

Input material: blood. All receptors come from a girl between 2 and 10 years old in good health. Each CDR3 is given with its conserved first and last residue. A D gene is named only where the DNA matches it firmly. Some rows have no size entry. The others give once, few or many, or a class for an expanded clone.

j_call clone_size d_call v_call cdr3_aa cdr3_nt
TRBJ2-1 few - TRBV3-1 CASSTSFENEQFF TGTGCCAGCAGCACTTCGTTCGAGAATGAGCAGTTCTTC
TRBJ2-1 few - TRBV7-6 CASSLGRTNEQFF TGTGCCAGCAGCTTAGGCAGGACTAATGAGCAGTTCTTC
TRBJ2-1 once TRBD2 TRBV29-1 CSAGVGTSGYNEQFF TGCAGCGCGGGGGTGGGGACTAGCGGTTACAATGAGCAGTTCTTC
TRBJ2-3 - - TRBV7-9 CASSDSRWSDTQYF TGTGCCAGCAGCGATTCTCGCTGGTCAGATACGCAGTATTTT
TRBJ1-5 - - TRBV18 CASSPGPTGSAQPQHF TGTGCCAGCTCACCCGGCCCTACAGGGTCGGCACAGCCCCAGCATTTT
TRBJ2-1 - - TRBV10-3 CAISETGGGSYNEQFF TGTGCCATCAGTGAGACCGGGGGAGGATCCTACAATGAGCAGTTCTTC
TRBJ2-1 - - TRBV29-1 CSVDRAPYNEQFF TGCAGCGTTGACAGGGCACCCTACAATGAGCAGTTCTTC
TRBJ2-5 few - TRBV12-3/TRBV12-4 CASCSTRGARDQETQYF TGTGCCAGCTGTTCCACGAGAGGGGCGCGAGACCAAGAGACCCAGTACTTC
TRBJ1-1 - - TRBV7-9 CASSSGEGTEAFF TGTGCCAGCAGCTCAGGGGAAGGCACTGAAGCTTTCTTT
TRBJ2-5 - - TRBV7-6 CASSLVELETQYF TGTGCCAGCAGCTTAGTTGAATTGGAGACCCAGTACTTC
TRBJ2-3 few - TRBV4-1 CASSQLRGKDTQYF TGCGCCAGCAGCCAACTTCGGGGGAAGGATACGCAGTATTTT
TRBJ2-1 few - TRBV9 CASKGGWSDEQFF TGTGCCAGCAAGGGGGGTTGGTCCGATGAGCAGTTCTTC
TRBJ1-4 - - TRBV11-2 CASSLVPGVNEKLFF TGTGCCAGCAGCTTAGTTCCAGGGGTCAATGAAAAACTGTTTTTT
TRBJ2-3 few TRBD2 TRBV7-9 CASSQGLAGVTDTQYF TGTGCCAGCAGCCAAGGTCTAGCGGGGGTCACAGATACGCAGTATTTT
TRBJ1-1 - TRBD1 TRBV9 CASSLPGQGNTEAFF TGTGCCAGCAGCCTTCCGGGACAGGGAAACACTGAAGCTTTCTTT